The clone carrying this T cell receptor beta chain occurred many times. The antigen is unknown. The germline V gene encodes CDR1 SGHVS and CDR2 FQNEAQ. The CDR3 is 15 amino acids. Trimming took 5 bases from V and 2 from J; bases not matched to a gene: 5. The data originate from a study of breast tumors, draining lymph nodes, adjacent tissues. TCRdb processed the multiplex PCR reads anew with MiXCR; each CDR3 protein has one entry. The sample has approximately 100,000 distinct CDR3 sequences, approximately 21% seen once. The study, taken as a whole, reports: Tumors had less TCR diversity than lymph nodes, more than nontumor tissue.

The lymph nodes were axillary draining lymph nodes from breast cancer patients. This receptor was taken from a female donor with breast cancer. Some clones in this sample may be carry-over from other donors' samples. V is TRBV7-8 and J is TRBJ2-3; 9 nucleotides match TRBD2. What was sequenced was axillary lymph node tissue. CDR3 amino acids: CASSPVAGVTDTQYF. CDR3 nucleotide sequence: TGTGCCAGCAGCCCGGTAGCGGGGGTCACAGATACGCAGTATTTT. The whole variable domain, remainder taken from reference TRBV7-8 and TRBJ2-3, is GAGVSQSPRYKVAKRGQDVALRCDPISGHVSLFWYQQALGQGPEFLTYFQNEAQLDKSGLPSDRFFAERPEGSVSTLKIQRTQQEDSAVYLCASSPVAGVTDTQYFGPGTRLTVL.